Below, 23 T cell receptor beta chains from the same sample are listed, as sequenced in a study of identical twins. MiXCR, applied by TCRdb to the 5' RACE reads, yields one record per CDR3 protein. The sample carries 300,000 to 400,000 distinct CDR3 sequences, roughly 9% recorded once. The sample was naive T cells sorted from blood. These receptors were collected from a woman between 45 and 60 years old in good health.

The gene calls are TRBV12-3 or TRBV12-4 and TRBJ2-2, with D uncertain. The CDR3 consists of 12 residues. The V and J ends lost 11 bases and 9 bases respectively, with 16 bases between them. In nucleotides, the CDR3 is TGTGCCCTTCATCTAGGGCGAAGGGAGCTGTTTTTT. Its translation is CALHLGRRELFF.

This clonotype was counted ten times or more. The chain has TRBV5-1 and TRBJ2-7; 9 nucleotides match TRBD2. V dropped 4 bases and J dropped 2; count of bases not matched to a gene: 4. From germline, CDR1 is SGHRS and CDR2 YFSETQ. The CDR3 has 14 residues. CDR3 region: CASSPGLATYEQYF. In DNA, the CDR3 is TGCGCCAGCAGCCCGGGACTAGCAACCTACGAGCAGTACTTC.

This clonotype was seen more than once but under ten times. This chain's CDR3 is CATSDFSGANEQFF. The CDR3 DNA is TGTGCCACCAGTGATTTTTCGGGGGCTAATGAGCAGTTCTTC. The chain joins TRBV24-1 to TRBJ2-1; D possibly matches TRBD1 or TRBD2 (6 bases each). The CDR3 covers 14 residues. With 1 base removed from V and 7 bases from J, the gap between germline ends came to 10 bases. Per the germline V gene, CDR1 is KGHDR and CDR2 is SFDVKD.

The chain combines TRBV7-6 with TRBJ2-2; D may be TRBD1 or TRBD2 (5 bases each). V was cut by 3 bases and J by 3 bases, with 17 bases left in between. Germline-derived CDR1 and CDR2 are SGHVS and FNYEAQ. The CDR3 runs to 17 residues. The CDR3 loop is CASSLGETYSDTGELFF. CDR3 in DNA: TGTGCCAGCAGCTTGGGGGAGACGTATAGCGACACCGGGGAGCTGTTTTTT.

This sequence joins TRBV13 and TRBJ2-7; 9 nucleotides agree with TRBD2. The CDR3 is 14 amino acids. The V segment lost 5 bases and the J segment 5 bases; nucleotides outside the gene matches: 7. The germline CDR1 and CDR2 sequences are PRHDT and FYEKMQ (reference sequence). CDR3 nucleotides: TGTGCCAGCAGCCCAGCGGGAGGTAGGAACGAGCAGTACTTC. Amino acid sequence: CASSPAGGRNEQYF.

The chain is built from TRBV29-1 and TRBJ2-1, with a tentative D call TRBD1 (5 bases). The CDR3 extends over 15 amino acids. Germline V gene sequence: CDR1 SQVTM, CDR2 ANQGSEA. Trimming cost V 3 bases and J 4 bases, with 16 bases left between them. CDR3 bases: TGCAGCGTTGATCTAAGGGGAAGCCTATACAATGAGCAGTTCTTC. Translated, it gives CSVDLRGSLYNEQFF.

The chain joins TRBV6-6 to TRBJ1-1, with D tentatively TRBD1 (5 bases). From germline, CDR1 is MNHNY and CDR2 SVGAGI (reference sequence). Trimming removed 2 bases at V and 6 bases at J, with 13 bases between. The CDR3 sequence is 14 residues long. CDR3 residues: CASSYPGGYAEAFF. The CDR3 DNA follows: TGTGCCAGCAGTTACCCCGGGGGGTACGCTGAAGCTTTCTTT.

The chain joins TRBV5-6 to TRBJ2-1; D ambiguous. V was shortened by 0 bases and J by 12 bases, with 16 bases between the two germline ends. The CDR3 totals 14 residues. The germline gives CDR1 SGHDT, CDR2 YYEEEE. The DNA for the CDR3 is TGTGCCAGCAGCTTGGAAGGTAGTCTTATCGGGCAGTTCTTC. It encodes CASSLEGSLIGQFF.

CDR3: CASSAGTSGSYEQYF. The CDR3 DNA reads as TGTGCCAGCAGCGCTGGGACTTCGGGCTCCTACGAGCAGTACTTC. The rearrangement joins TRBV9 to TRBJ2-7, with TRBD2 as a possible D gene (6 bases). Trimming took off 3 bases at V and 0 bases at J, with 13 bases between the two ends. The length of the CDR3 is 15 residues. Germline V gene lookup returns CDR1 SGDLS and CDR2 YYNGEE.

There are a few counts of this clonotype. The J gene is TRBJ2-1, the V gene TRBV10-3; no definite D call. The CDR3 contains 13 residues. The germline gives CDR1 ENHRY, CDR2 SYGVKD. Trimming left V 4 bases short and J 9 bases short, with 13 bases between. The CDR3 DNA reads TGTGCCATCAGTGTCACAGAGGCTGGTGAGCAGTTCTTC. It encodes CAISVTEAGEQFF.

This clonotype came up many times. This chain connects TRBV5-5 to TRBJ1-5; D remains unclear. The CDR3 runs to 14 residues. Looked up from germline, CDR1 is SGHKS and CDR2 is YYEKEE (reference sequence). With 4 bases removed from V and 0 bases from J, the gap between germline ends came to 8 bases. Here the CDR3 DNA reads TGTGCCAGCAGCCGCGATAATAGCAATCAGCCCCAGCATTTT. Translated, it gives CASSRDNSNQPQHF.

This clonotype was found a few times. The rearrangement uses TRBV12-3 or TRBV12-4 and TRBJ2-5, with D tentatively TRBD2 (6 bases). The CDR3 is 13 amino acids. V gave up 2 bases and J gave up 5 bases, with 9 bases separating them. CDR3 DNA: TGTGCCAGCAGTTTAAAAGCGGGCGAGACCCAGTACTTC. Its protein is CASSLKAGETQYF.

The chain employs TRBV14 and TRBJ1-6; D unresolved. Trimming took off 4 bases at V and 13 bases at J, with 14 bases between the two ends. Germline CDR1 SGHDN, CDR2 FVKESK. This CDR3 is built from 13 residues. In DNA, the CDR3 is TGTGCCAGCAGCCCCATCGGGCCTTGGCCCCTCCACTTT. Translation: CASSPIGPWPLHF.

The V and J genes are TRBV7-9 and TRBJ2-1; D is uncertain. The CDR3 is 12 residues long. The V and J ends lost 3 bases and 8 bases respectively, with 8 bases between them. The germline V gene encodes CDR1 SEHNR and CDR2 FQNEAQ (reference sequence). Written as DNA, the CDR3 is TGTGCCAGCAGCTTTAGGAACGATGAGCAGTTCTTC. Protein sequence: CASSFRNDEQFF.

This clonotype came up many times. The rearrangement joins TRBV20-1 to TRBJ1-1; 9 nucleotides align to TRBD1. Germline V gives CDR1 DFQATT, CDR2 SNEGSKA (reference sequence). This CDR3 comprises 13 residues. CDR3 region: CSSHRGRNTEAFF. CDR3 in DNA: TGCAGCTCTCACAGGGGGCGGAACACTGAAGCTTTCTTT.

This clonotype was seen only a few times. This sequence joins TRBV5-5 and TRBJ2-6; TRBD1 agrees at 11 bases. The V and J ends lost 4 bases and 4 bases, in that order; junction bases with no gene match: 10. The CDR3 contains 18 residues. Germline CDR1 and CDR2: SGHKS and YYEKEE (reference sequence). The chain's CDR3 is CASSNPGQGVSGANVLTF. As DNA, the CDR3 is TGTGCCAGCAGCAATCCGGGACAGGGGGTCTCGGGGGCCAACGTCCTGACTTTC.

This clonotype has ten or more counts. The chain employs TRBV10-3 and TRBJ2-5, with D tentatively TRBD2 (6 bases). Germline V gives CDR1 ENHRY, CDR2 SYGVKD. The CDR3 contains 14 residues. The V end was cut by 5 bases, the J end by 1 base, with 11 bases between. The CDR3 sequence: CAISRTTGQETQYF. The CDR3 DNA reads TGTGCCATCAGTCGGACTACCGGCCAAGAGACCCAGTACTTC.

This clonotype was seen a few times. The chain uses TRBV12-3 or TRBV12-4 and TRBJ2-3; D might be TRBD2 (6 bases). The CDR3 extends over 14 amino acids. V gave up 6 bases and J gave up 6 bases, with 16 bases separating them. Here the CDR3 reads CASSPSGRLDTQYF. CDR3 nucleotides: TGTGCCAGCAGCCCTTCGGGGAGGCTTGATACGCAGTATTTT.

This clonotype was detected many times. The J gene is TRBJ1-5, the V gene TRBV21-1; TRBD1 is the table's D call and was not checked against the DNA. TRBV21-1 is a pseudogene locus. This CDR3 has 13 residues. CDR3 DNA sequence: TGTGCCAGCAGGAGACAGGGGGATCAGCCCCAGCATTTT. Protein sequence: CASRRQGDQPQHF.

This chain connects TRBV7-8 to TRBJ1-2; D ambiguous. The CDR3 is 15 residues long. Germline-derived CDR1 and CDR2 are SGHVS and FQNEAQ. V was shortened by 3 bases and J by 1 base, with 12 bases between the two germline ends. CDR3 DNA sequence: TGTGCCAGCAGCTTTGTCCCAGGTGTTAACTATGGCTACACCTTC. Translating gives CASSFVPGVNYGYTF. Full variable domain (rest looked up from reference TRBV7-8 and TRBJ1-2): GAGVSQSPRYKVAKRGQDVALRCDPISGHVSLFWYQQALGQGPEFLTYFQNEAQLDKSGLPSDRFFAERPEGSVSTLKIQRTQQEDSAVYLCASSFVPGVNYGYTFGSGTRLTVV.

This chain links TRBV19 with TRBJ2-5; 13 nucleotides match TRBD2. The CDR3 runs 16 residues. Looked up from germline, CDR1 is LNHDA and CDR2 is SQIVND (reference sequence). Losses at the gene ends were 5 bases for V and 5 bases for J; bases not matched to a gene: 8. In DNA, the CDR3 is TGTGCCAGTAGTCCGCGGACTAGCGGGGGATGGGAGACCCAGTACTTC. Protein sequence: CASSPRTSGGWETQYF.

The chain couples TRBV6-4 to TRBJ2-1; unclear D gene. Per the germline V gene, CDR1 is MRHNA and CDR2 is SNTAGT. Trimming took off 5 bases at V and 9 bases at J, with 14 bases between the two ends. The CDR3 runs to 13 residues. The CDR3 DNA sequence: TGTGCCAGCAGTCCATCTCTCCGCGGTGAGCAGTTCTTC. This gives the protein CASSPSLRGEQFF.

The V call is TRBV20-1, the J call TRBJ2-3, with D possibly called TRBD1 or TRBD2 (7 bases each). Trimming stripped 5 bases from V and 6 bases from J, with 18 bases between. CDR1 and CDR2 from the germline V gene are DFQATT and SNEGSKA (reference sequence). The CDR3 length is 14 residues. The CDR3 spells CSAHREGAVDTQYF. The CDR3 nucleotides read TGCAGTGCTCATAGGGAGGGGGCGGTTGATACGCAGTATTTT.